This T cell receptor beta chain was sequenced in a study of T cell changes during pregnancy in multiple sclerosis. Only in-frame clones appear in the TCRdb table, and some are missing; sequencing was by immunoSEQ multiplex PCR. Of tens of thousands of clones in the sample, 93% were seen once. The CDR3 runs 14 residues. The V gene's germline CDR1 is MNHEY and CDR2 SVGAGI. V was clipped by 5 bases and J by 0 bases, with 8 bases between them. The source is a female donor with multiple sclerosis, enrolled in a pregnancy study. This chain joins TRBV6-5 and TRBJ1-5; the D is unclear. The sample consisted of peripheral blood, taken in the second trimester of pregnancy. This CDR3 reads CASSLLGSNQPQHF. The CDR3 DNA reads TGTGCCAGCAGTCTCCTAGGTAGCAATCAGCCCCAGCATTTT.